Listed below are T cell receptor beta chains from one sample, sequenced in a study of CD8+ T cells in alopecia areata. Sequencing was performed with immunoSEQ multiplex PCR; in TCRdb, only in-frame clones are kept and a portion is missing. Among fewer than 7,500 clones, around 60% were seen once, and the ten largest hold less than 20%. The input for sequencing was skin, taken at week 0. These receptors were taken from a human donor with alopecia areata. CDR3s include the opening cysteine and the closing phenylalanine or tryptophan. The D gene is left open where the match is weak. Size values are once, few and many counts, or a class for expanded clones, and some rows have none.

D	V	size	J	CDR3	DNA
TRBD2	TRBV5-1	-	TRBJ2-1	CASSSGLAGVRINEQFF	TGCGCCAGCAGCTCCGGGCTAGCGGGGGTCCGAATTAATGAGCAGTTCTTC
-	TRBV5-8	-	TRBJ1-3	CASSLSARGRNAIYF	TGTGCCAGCAGCTTGTCTGCTCGGGGGAGAAACGCCATATATTTT
-	TRBV9	-	TRBJ2-1	CASSVFLDRSSSYNEQFF	TGTGCCAGCAGCGTTTTCTTGGACAGATCGAGCTCCTACAATGAGCAGTTCTTC
TRBD1	TRBV28	-	TRBJ2-7	CASSSVDRGPSYEQYF	TGTGCCAGCAGTTCGGTCGACAGGGGACCCTCCTACGAGCAGTACTTC
-	TRBV29-1	-	TRBJ1-1	CSVFRGGTEAFF	TGCAGCGTCTTCAGGGGAGGCACTGAAGCTTTCTTT
TRBD1	TRBV11-2	-	TRBJ2-2	CASRGRTGDTGELFF	TGTGCCAGCAGGGGAAGGACAGGGGATACCGGGGAGCTGTTTTTT
-	TRBV5-1	once	TRBJ1-2	CASSTGTSNYGYTF	TGCGCCAGCAGCACGGGGACTTCTAACTATGGCTACACCTTC
TRBD2	TRBV14	-	TRBJ2-4	CASSLVAGGPYKNIQYF	TGTGCCAGCAGCCTGGTAGCGGGAGGCCCCTATAAGAACATTCAGTACTTC
TRBD1	TRBV7-9	-	TRBJ1-1	CASSSYRGQSTEAFF	TGTGCCAGCAGCTCGTATAGGGGGCAGTCAACTGAAGCTTTCTTT
-	TRBV11-2	once	TRBJ1-1	CASSSPTYRAGTEAFF	TGTGCCAGCAGCTCACCTACATACAGGGCCGGCACTGAAGCTTTCTTT
TRBD2	TRBV7-2	-	TRBJ2-5	CASSYPSVAGNTWTQYF	TGTGCCAGCAGCTACCCATCTGTAGCGGGGAATACCTGGACCCAGTACTTC
TRBD1	TRBV7-9	-	TRBJ1-1	CASSLGTGASDTEAFF	TGTGCCAGCAGCTTAGGGACAGGGGCTTCGGACACTGAAGCTTTCTTT
TRBD2	TRBV2	few	TRBJ2-3	CASRYLRTSGYTQYF	TGTGCCAGCAGATACCTGAGGACTAGCGGGTATACGCAGTATTTT
-	TRBV9	few	TRBJ2-5	CASSVRGAGTQYF	TGTGCCAGCAGCGTCCGGGGAGCGGGGACCCAGTACTTC
TRBD2	TRBV7-2	-	TRBJ2-1	CASSLLSGTSGGHYNEQFF	TGTGCCAGCAGCTTACTTTCCGGGACTAGCGGGGGTCACTACAATGAGCAGTTCTTC
TRBD2	TRBV9	-	TRBJ2-1	CASSVSGSPYNEQFF	TGTGCCAGCAGCGTTAGCGGGAGCCCCTACAATGAGCAGTTCTTC
-	TRBV9	-	TRBJ2-7	CASSVGSGWYEQYF	TGTGCCAGCAGCGTAGGTTCGGGGTGGTACGAGCAGTACTTC